The subject of this entry is one T cell receptor (beta chain). The data were obtained in a study of T cell responses to AZD1222 COVID-19 vaccine. Only in-frame clones appear in the TCRdb table, and some are missing; sequencing was by immunoSEQ multiplex PCR. The data hold 95,000 to 150,000 clones, with roughly 90% observed a single time. In germline, CDR1 is MDHEN, CDR2 SYDVKM. This CDR3 comprises 18 residues. V gave up 4 bases and J gave up 0 bases; unmatched junction bases: 11. The chain is built from TRBV28 and TRBJ1-3; 8 bases match TRBD1. The TCR comes from an adult who received the AZD1222 COVID-19 vaccine. This specimen consisted of peripheral blood, obtained 28 days after the second AZD1222 dose. CDR3 nucleotide sequence: TGTGCCAGCAGTTCAAGTCCCGGGACAGGAAGCTCTGGAAACACCATATATTTT. This encodes CASSSSPGTGSSGNTIYF.